The clone carrying this T cell receptor beta chain was recorded once. Its target is unknown. The V end was cut by 3 bases, the J end by 1 base, with 10 bases between. CDR3 length: 15 amino acids. Germline V gene sequence: CDR1 LGHDT, CDR2 YNNKEL (reference sequence). This sample stems from a study of glioma-infiltrating T cells. Using RNA template, CDR3s of TCR alpha and beta were amplified with iRepertoire arm-PCR. Tissue mRNA or PBMC total RNA, roughly 90-450 ng, went into one-step reverse transcription and amplification. TCRdb redid the calling of the multiplex PCR reads with MiXCR, one entry per CDR3 protein. The table shows approximately 120,000 distinct CDR3 sequences, with more than 20% occurring only once. Points from the study as a whole: Gliomas, especially low-grade, showed above-expected tissue-blood divergence; non-neoplastic patients showed below.

This receptor was identified in a human donor with low-grade glioma or glioblastoma, undergoing nonglioma brain surgery, or in good health (not recorded which). The sample was glioma tissue, nonneoplastic brain tissue, or PBMCs (not recorded which). The gene calls are TRBV3-1 and TRBJ1-5; a weak D match, TRBD1 (5 bases). The CDR3 loop reads CASSQQGGSNQPQHF. The CDR3 DNA is TGTGCCAGCAGCCAGCAGGGTGGGAGCAATCAGCCCCAGCATTTT.